What follows describes a single T cell receptor beta chain. Blood CD8+ and CD4+ T cells underwent high-throughput TCR beta sequencing. Treatment-naive patients with stable or active relapsing-remitting disease served as multiple sclerosis controls. Negative isolation was applied to CD8+ and CD4+ T cells, and FACS enrichment was applied to TEMRA cells. Reverse transcription of about 0.5 to 1 ug RNA was performed with random hexamers. Amplification of TCR beta CDR3 across 54 Vbeta and 13 Jbeta was performed with immunoSEQ multiplex PCR. MiXCR, run by TCRdb on the immunoSEQ multiplex PCR reads, gives a single entry per CDR3 protein. This table holds 250,000 to 350,000 distinct CDR3 sequences, around 90% found once. These data are taken from a study of CD8 T cells in Susac syndrome. Germline V gives CDR1 SEHNR, CDR2 FQNEAQ (reference sequence). CDR3 size: 15 residues. The V end was cut by 0 bases, the J end by 5 bases, with 11 bases between.

The sample was CD4+ T cells from PBMCs. This clonotype was obtained from a human donor with multiple sclerosis. The chain recombines TRBV7-9 with TRBJ1-3, with D unresolved. The CDR3 here is CASSLAMAARNTIYF. The CDR3 coding sequence is TGTGCCAGCAGCTTAGCGATGGCAGCCAGAAACACCATATATTTT.